This entry concerns a single T cell receptor (beta chain). Libraries were prepared by immunoSEQ multiplex PCR; TCRdb keeps only in-frame clonotypes and omits some of them. Counted here are some 20,000 clones, 88% occurring once; the ten biggest clones make up around 9.3%. This sample is drawn from a study of control samples from healthy donors and cancer patients. The length of the CDR3 is 16 residues. Deletions cut 6 bases from V and 3 bases from J, with 20 bases between. The germline V gene has CDR1 MNHEY and CDR2 SMNVEV (reference sequence). Sample: PBMCs. The clonotype comes from an older woman with head and neck cancer. The chain is built from TRBV27 and TRBJ1-1, with no clear D. CDR3: CASSRLGPDGYTEAFF. The CDR3 DNA reads TGTGCCAGCAGCCGATTAGGACCTGACGGCTACACTGAAGCTTTCTTT.